The source of this T cell receptor (beta chain) is a study of regulatory T cells in long-lasting Graves disease. Study-wide background: Persistence in Graves' disease denoted antithyroid drug use beyond 5 years alongside positive TSH receptor antibodies.

Through Arm-PCR of CDR3 regions and iRepertoire HTBI primers, TCR beta libraries were built. TCRdb ran MiXCR on the multiplex PCR reads and lists one entry per CDR3 protein. The data contain 500,000 to 700,000 distinct CDR3 sequences, about 30% of them singletons. CDR3 size: 15 residues. The V end was cut by 4 bases, the J end by 0 bases, with 12 bases between. Germline CDR1 SQVTM, CDR2 ANQGSEA. This clonotype occurred once. The antigen remains undetermined. Time point indicated: persistent/refractory GD, antithyroid drugs over 5 years with positive TRAb. The TCR library was prepared using RNA isolated from PBMCs. The study's findings and limits: Thyroid tissue went unexamined; only peripheral blood was analyzed.

The source material was peripheral blood mononuclear cells (PBMCs), sampled when the disease was refractory, from a patient treated with antithyroid drugs. The sequence came from a female donor with Graves disease. V and J are TRBV29-1 and TRBJ2-2; maybe TRBD1 (5 bases). The CDR3 DNA reads as TGCAGCGTTGGTTTCAGGGTCGCGAACACCGGGGAGCTGTTTTTT. This encodes CSVGFRVANTGELFF.